This T cell receptor (beta chain) was sequenced in a study of early T cells in non-severe SARS-CoV-2 infection. This clonotype was seen ten or more times. MiXCR, applied by TCRdb to the 5' RACE reads, yields one record per CDR3 protein. The sample includes 56,000 or so distinct CDR3 sequences, 8% to 11% of them seen just once. Material: whole blood. The TCR originated in an adult who was a healthcare worker with PCR-confirmed SARS-CoV-2 infection or an uninfected control (not recorded which).

The DNA of the CDR3 is TGCAGCGTTGGCGGGACTAATGAGCAGTTCTTC. Its translation: CSVGGTNEQFF. This rearrangement joins TRBV29-1 to TRBJ2-1; D might be TRBD2 (6 bases). The CDR3 spans 11 residues. V gave up 4 bases and J gave up 7 bases, with 8 bases separating them. The V gene's germline CDR1 is SQVTM and CDR2 ANQGSEA.